The entry below gives a single T cell receptor (beta chain) sequence along with its context. The source of the sample is a study of shared clonotypes between healthy human individuals. Germline values: CDR1 MNHEY, CDR2 SVGAGI. The junction had 10 bases not matched to a gene; V was cut back by 5 bases and J by 8 bases. The CDR3 runs 14 residues. TCRdb's copy holds only in-frame clones and misses some; the assay was immunoSEQ multiplex PCR. The repertoire holds some 1 million clones, with roughly 70% as singletons. The sequenced sample consisted of memory CD4+ T cells sorted from blood. Subset denoted: CD45RA-negative fraction. The chain links TRBV6-5 to TRBJ1-2, with 8 bases identical to TRBD1. The TCR comes from a man between 18 and 29 years old in good health. DNA for the CDR3: TGTGCCAGCAGTAAGAGCGACAGGGGCGGCGGCTACACCTTC. Its protein is CASSKSDRGGGYTF.